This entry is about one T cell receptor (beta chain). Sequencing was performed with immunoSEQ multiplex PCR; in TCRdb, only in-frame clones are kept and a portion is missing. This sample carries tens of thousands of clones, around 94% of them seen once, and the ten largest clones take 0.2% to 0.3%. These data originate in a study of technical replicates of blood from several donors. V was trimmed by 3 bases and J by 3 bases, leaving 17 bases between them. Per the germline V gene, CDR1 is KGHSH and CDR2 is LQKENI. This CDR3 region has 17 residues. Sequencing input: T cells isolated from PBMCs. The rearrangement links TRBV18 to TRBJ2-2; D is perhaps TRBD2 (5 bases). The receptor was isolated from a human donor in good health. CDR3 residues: CASSPTSRATDTGELFF. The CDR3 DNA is TGTGCCAGCTCACCTACCTCGAGGGCAACGGACACCGGGGAGCTGTTTTTT.